These 27 T cell receptor beta chains originate from one sample sequenced in a study of shared clonotypes between healthy human individuals. Terminally differentiated effector memory CD45RA+ cells were excluded by CCR7 positive selection of CD45RO-negative cells. This table comes from immunoSEQ multiplex PCR, and its TCRdb copy is limited to in-frame clones, with some not included. The sample comprises hundreds of thousands of clones, more than 85% of which are singletons, and 24% rests with the top ten. Source material: naive CD8+ T cells sorted from blood. These receptor sequences come from a man younger than 40 in good health.

The genes are TRBV27 and TRBJ2-7, with D maybe TRBD1 (6 bases). The germline gives CDR1 MNHEY, CDR2 SMNVEV (reference sequence). This CDR3 contains 14 residues. Deletions cut 2 bases from V and 3 bases from J, with 11 bases between. In DNA, the CDR3 is TGTGCCAGCAGTTTACGACAGGTAAACTACGAGCAGTACTTC. Translated, it gives CASSLRQVNYEQYF.

The chain couples TRBV29-1 to TRBJ2-7; D is unclear. Germline CDR1 SQVTM, CDR2 ANQGSEA. The CDR3 has 8 amino acids. Trimming stripped 0 bases from V and 13 bases from J, with 4 bases between. In DNA form, the CDR3 reads TGCAGCGTTGAAGACGGTTACTTC. It is translated as CSVEDGYF.

A word on this clone: In the same sample, other DNA sequences code for this CDR3. This chain connects TRBV4-1 to TRBJ2-7; 8 bases are a match to TRBD2. Germline CDR1 reads MGHRA; CDR2 reads YSYEKL. There are 15 residues in the CDR3. V was pared by 1 base and J by 2 bases, with 4 bases of the junction left unmatched. The CDR3: CASSQGGGLAYEQYF. CDR3 DNA: TGCGCCAGCAGCCAAGGCGGGGGGCTGGCCTACGAGCAGTACTTC.

V usage is TRBV6-8 and J usage is TRBJ1-1; perhaps TRBD1 as D (5 bases). Per germline, CDR1 MNHGY and CDR2 SAAAGT. V was pared by 9 bases and J by 0 bases, with 26 bases between. The CDR3 is 18 residues long. In nucleotides, the CDR3 is TGTGCCAGAGGTAGGAGGGACTCCGTCCCAACTCTGAACACTGAAGCTTTCTTT. This gives the protein CARGRRDSVPTLNTEAFF.

The rearrangement joins TRBV27 to TRBJ2-1, with 10 bases matching TRBD2. Unmatched junction bases numbered 17, after V lost 5 bases and J lost 7 bases. The germline gives CDR1 MNHEY, CDR2 SMNVEV (reference sequence). The CDR3 spans 18 residues. The CDR3 nucleotides read TGTGCCAGCAGTCGGCTTGTGGAGGCTAGCGGGAGTTTGAATGAGCAGTTCTTC. This sequence encodes CASSRLVEASGSLNEQFF.

This chain uses TRBV11-2 with TRBJ2-1; D is unresolved. CDR1 is SGHAT, CDR2 FQNNGV, per germline. V was trimmed by 5 bases and J by 0 bases, leaving 11 bases between them. This CDR3 region has 15 residues. The CDR3 reads CASSQAASSYNEQFF. The CDR3 DNA follows: TGTGCCAGCAGCCAGGCGGCATCCTCCTACAATGAGCAGTTCTTC.

The rearrangement uses TRBV6-5 and TRBJ2-7; no firm D call. CDR1 and CDR2 (germline): MNHEY, SVGAGI. CDR3 length: 13 amino acids. Trimming left V 2 bases short and J 3 bases short, with 8 bases between. CDR3 nucleotide sequence: TGTGCCAGCAGTTACGGGCAGTACTACGAGCAGTACTTC. Translated, it gives CASSYGQYYEQYF.

This chain uses TRBV29-1 with TRBJ2-6, with 10 bases aligning to TRBD1. In germline, CDR1 is SQVTM, CDR2 ANQGSEA. The CDR3 runs 16 residues. The junction had 7 bases not matched to a gene; V was cut back by 6 bases and J by 2 bases. This CDR3 is CSVPGQGPPGANVLTF. CDR3 bases: TGCAGCGTACCGGGACAGGGGCCCCCTGGGGCCAACGTCCTGACTTTC.

The chain joins TRBV7-9 to TRBJ1-1; no clear D gene. Germline values: CDR1 SEHNR, CDR2 FQNEAQ (reference sequence). This CDR3 has 15 amino acids. The germline V and J ends were trimmed by 2 bases and 3 bases, with 13 bases remaining between them. CDR3 in DNA: TGTGCCAGCAGCTTAAGTCTGGAAAGGGACACTGAAGCTTTCTTT. The encoded protein is CASSLSLERDTEAFF.

In its sample, this clone was seen a few times. The genes are TRBV5-1 and TRBJ2-1; D is undetermined. The germline V and J ends were trimmed by 0 bases and 7 bases, with 8 bases remaining between them. CDR1 and CDR2 (germline): SGHRS, YFSETQ. The CDR3 length is 13 residues. CDR3 in DNA: TGCGCCAGCAGCTTGGGGTCGATAAATGAGCAGTTCTTC. Residues: CASSLGSINEQFF.

This sequence joins TRBV13 and TRBJ2-1, with 8 bases aligning to TRBD1. The CDR3 is 16 residues long. The germline V gene has CDR1 PRHDT and CDR2 FYEKMQ (reference sequence). The trim removed 1 base at V and 8 bases at J, leaving 10 bases unmatched. The CDR3 spells CASSLVLAGGADEQFF. The CDR3 nucleotides read TGTGCCAGCAGCTTAGTATTAGCAGGGGGCGCGGATGAGCAGTTCTTC.

The chain joins TRBV4-1 to TRBJ1-2, with a tentative D call TRBD1 (6 bases). The CDR3 is made up of 15 amino acids. CDR1 and CDR2 (germline): MGHRA, YSYEKL. V lost 0 bases and J lost 5, with 13 bases in between. Here the CDR3 reads CASSQDGAGVYGYTF. The CDR3 DNA sequence: TGCGCCAGCAGCCAAGACGGCGCAGGGGTATATGGCTACACCTTC.

The gene calls are TRBV6-5 and TRBJ2-7; D is uncertain. This CDR3 has 13 residues. Germline assignment: CDR1 MNHEY and CDR2 SVGAGI. V was clipped by 0 bases and J by 5 bases, with 8 bases between them. CDR3 protein: CASSYSQAHEQYF. The CDR3 nucleotides are TGTGCCAGCAGTTACTCCCAAGCCCACGAGCAGTACTTC.

The chain couples TRBV29-1 to TRBJ2-3; 11 bases are a match to TRBD2. Germline V CDR1 and CDR2: SQVTM, ANQGSEA. V lost 7 bases to trimming and J lost 2 bases; unmatched junction nucleotides: 8. The CDR3 consists of 15 residues. The CDR3: CSEGSTSGNTDTQYF. The CDR3 coding sequence is TGCAGCGAGGGGTCGACTAGCGGGAACACAGATACGCAGTATTTT.

The chain carries TRBV29-1 and TRBJ2-2; no clear D. From germline, CDR1 is SQVTM and CDR2 ANQGSEA. The CDR3 loop spans 13 amino acids. Deletions cut 5 bases from V and 2 bases from J, with 9 bases between. CDR3 nucleotide sequence: TGCAGCGTTCGGAGAATCAACACCGGGGAGCTGTTTTTT. Its protein is CSVRRINTGELFF.

The chain carries TRBV7-8 and TRBJ1-1; no reliable D call. This CDR3 comprises 10 residues. Looked up from germline, CDR1 is SGHVS and CDR2 is FQNEAQ. The V end lost 8 bases, the J end lost 3 bases, and 4 bases lay between the germline ends. CDR3 bases: TGTGCCAGCGAAGACACTGAAGCTTTCTTT. As protein: CASEDTEAFF.

The chain carries TRBV15 and TRBJ2-1; TRBD2 agrees at 7 bases. Germline V gives CDR1 LNHNV, CDR2 YYDKDF (reference sequence). This CDR3 has 15 amino acids. V shed 0 bases and J 12 bases; nucleotides not matched to a gene: 11. In DNA, the CDR3 is TGTGCCACCAGCAGAGAAGTGAGGGAGGGCCTAGGGCAGTTCTTC. Translating it yields CATSREVREGLGQFF.

The chain carries TRBV29-1 and TRBJ2-1, with D perhaps matching TRBD1 (5 bases). The length of the CDR3 is 13 residues. Trimming removed 4 bases from V and 9 bases from J, with 16 bases in between. CDR1 is SQVTM, CDR2 ANQGSEA, per germline. The CDR3 loop reads CSVATAANSEQFF. CDR3 sequence (DNA): TGCAGCGTTGCGACAGCCGCTAACAGTGAGCAGTTCTTC.

The J gene is TRBJ2-5, the V gene TRBV7-8, with D possibly matching TRBD2 (6 bases). CDR1 is SGHVS and CDR2 is FQNEAQ in the germline V gene. CDR3 length equals 16 residues. Trimming removed 0 bases at V and 2 bases at J, with 13 bases between. CDR3 sequence reads: CASSLAFGGRQETQYF. In nucleotides, the CDR3 is TGTGCCAGCAGCTTAGCTTTCGGGGGTCGGCAAGAGACCCAGTACTTC.

The V gene is TRBV7-3, the J gene TRBJ1-5; D remains unclear. The CDR3 has 14 residues. Germline V gene lookup returns CDR1 SGHTA and CDR2 FQGTGA. The ends were cut back, 6 bases at V and 1 base at J, with 10 bases in the middle. The CDR3 loop is CASSPRESNQPQHF. The DNA for the CDR3 is TGTGCCAGCAGTCCAAGGGAGAGCAATCAGCCCCAGCATTTT.

The CDR3 spells CASSLEGRGLNEKLFF. Here the CDR3 DNA reads TGTGCCAGCAGCTTAGAGGGTAGAGGTCTTAATGAAAAACTGTTTTTT. V usage is TRBV7-2 and J usage is TRBJ1-4; no clear D gene. Germline values: CDR1 SGHTA, CDR2 FQGNSA. The CDR3 is made up of 16 amino acids. Trimming left V 1 base short and J 4 bases short, with 13 bases between. Together with reference TRBV7-2 and TRBJ1-4, the CDR3 gives the full variable domain: GAGVSQSPSNKVTEKGKDVELRCDPISGHTALYWYRQSLGQGLEFLIYFQGNSAPDKSGLPSDRFSAERTGGSVSTLTIQRTQQEDSAVYLCASSLEGRGLNEKLFFGSGTQLSVL.

J is TRBJ2-7 and V is TRBV5-5, with D perhaps TRBD1 (6 bases). CDR1 and CDR2 (germline): SGHKS, YYEKEE (reference sequence). This CDR3 region has 12 residues. Trimming shortened V by 7 bases and J by 6 bases, and 14 bases separated the two germline ends. The chain's CDR3 is CASRDILREQYF. The CDR3 DNA reads TGTGCCAGCCGGGACATCCTTCGCGAGCAGTACTTC.

J is TRBJ2-1 and V is TRBV7-9; TRBD2 matches 14 bases. V lost 4 bases, J lost 1 base, and 6 bases stayed unmatched. CDR1 and CDR2 (germline): SEHNR, FQNEAQ (reference sequence). The CDR3 extends over 18 amino acids. CDR3 in amino acids: CASSWTSGRYTSYNEQFF. The CDR3 DNA reads TGTGCCAGCAGCTGGACTAGCGGGAGGTACACTTCCTACAATGAGCAGTTCTTC.

The chain carries TRBV7-2 and TRBJ1-1, with D possibly matching TRBD1 (5 bases). Germline CDR1 and CDR2: SGHTA and FQGNSA. The CDR3 loop spans 15 amino acids. Trimming took 1 base from V and 5 from J, leaving 14 bases between them. The CDR3 DNA is TGTGCCAGCAGCTTAGTGGGTTGGAGGGGTACTGAAGCTTTCTTT. Translated, it gives CASSLVGWRGTEAFF.

Worth noting for this clone: The sample contains more than one DNA sequence encoding this CDR3. The rearrangement links TRBV11-2 to TRBJ2-1; D gene ambiguous. Germline V gene sequence: CDR1 SGHAT, CDR2 FQNNGV. The CDR3 spans 11 residues. With 1 base removed from V and 6 bases from J, the gap between germline ends came to 1 base. The CDR3 is CASSLVNEQFF. In DNA, the CDR3 is TGTGCCAGCAGCTTAGTCAATGAGCAGTTCTTC.

This chain joins TRBV9 and TRBJ2-7; TRBD1 aligns across 7 bases. V dropped 5 bases and J dropped 5; count of bases not matched to a gene: 7. Germline CDR1 is SGDLS and CDR2 is YYNGEE. This CDR3 is built from 13 residues. The CDR3 DNA follows: TGTGCCAGCAGTCCGACAGGGAGCCACGAGCAGTACTTC. Encoded protein: CASSPTGSHEQYF. The full variable domain, completed using reference TRBV9 and TRBJ2-7, is DSGVTQTPKHLITATGQRVTLRCSPRSGDLSVYWYQQSLDQGLQFLIQYYNGEERAKGNILERFSAQQFPDLHSELNLSSLELGDSALYFCASSPTGSHEQYFGPGTRLTVT.

The genes are TRBV29-1 and TRBJ1-2, with D hard to call. This CDR3 is 14 amino acids long. Deletions cut 5 bases from V and 3 bases from J, with 16 bases between. CDR1 is SQVTM, CDR2 ANQGSEA, per germline. CDR3 loop: CSVLFSVMDYGYTF. The CDR3 DNA is TGCAGCGTTCTTTTCTCGGTCATGGACTATGGCTACACCTTC.